This entry lists 15 T cell receptor beta chains sequenced from one sample in a study of CD8+ T cells in alopecia areata (dated by TCRdb to 2016 to 2018). The receptor library was made with the immunoSEQ multiplex PCR assay. To provide template for TCR sequencing, every sample had RNA extracted and reverse transcribed into cDNA. TCRdb obtained this table from immuneACCESS and retained in-frame rearrangements with V and J assigned. These tables miss some clones; where compared with another copy, unresolved V genes account for less than half of the shortfall, and the remainder is unexplained. The sample includes 100,000 to 130,000 clones, with roughly 55% observed a single time. The ten top clones hold roughly a quarter of the sample. Material: NKG2D-low CD8+ T cells sorted from blood. The sample's cell subset or site label is to be understood as: sorted CD8+ NKG2D-low blood T cells. Every receptor here comes from a human donor with alopecia areata.

This chain links TRBV9 with TRBJ2-3, with 7 bases lining up with TRBD2. The CDR3 length is 13 residues. Trimming cost V 3 bases and J 5 bases; bases outside gene matches: 3. Germline V gene lookup returns CDR1 SGDLS and CDR2 YYNGEE. Here the CDR3 DNA reads TGTGCCAGCAGCGATACGGGAGGAGATACGCAGTATTTT. Amino acids: CASSDTGGDTQYF.

V and J are TRBV2 and TRBJ1-1; tentative D call: TRBD1 (5 bases). CDR1 is SNHLY and CDR2 is FYNNEI in the germline V gene. Trimming pared 4 bases from V and 6 bases from J, leaving 9 bases between. The CDR3 totals 12 residues. CDR3 loop: CASSGGIPEAFF. The DNA of the CDR3 is TGTGCCAGCAGTGGGGGGATCCCTGAAGCTTTCTTT.

This clone was seen a few times. The same CDR3 can be traced to other DNA sequences in this sample. This rearrangement joins TRBV29-1 to TRBJ1-2, with TRBD1 matching 8 bases. CDR1 and CDR2 from the germline V gene are SQVTM and ANQGSEA. The CDR3 totals 12 residues. After removal of 2 bases from V and 6 bases from J, the junction contained 2 bases not matched to a gene. The CDR3 loop reads CSVESGGDGYTF. The DNA for the CDR3 is TGCAGCGTTGAATCAGGGGGCGATGGCTACACCTTC. Supplemented by reference TRBV29-1 and TRBJ1-2, the full variable domain reads SAVISQKPSRDICQRGTSLTIQCQVDSQVTMMFWYRQQPGQSLTLIATANQGSEATYESGFVIDKFPISRPNLTFSTLTVSNMSPEDSSIYLCSVESGGDGYTFGSGTRLTVV.

The chain carries TRBV7-9 and TRBJ2-2; D is perhaps TRBD1 or TRBD2 (5 bases each). Germline lookup yields CDR1 SEHNR and CDR2 FQNEAQ (reference sequence). The CDR3 is 17 amino acids. V dropped 8 bases and J dropped 6 bases, with 25 bases sitting between them. As DNA, the CDR3 is TGTGCCAGCGGGACCACCGGCCTCAGGCCTCCTGCCGGGGAGCTGTTTTTT. It is translated as CASGTTGLRPPAGELFF.

The chain combines TRBV5-1 with TRBJ2-1; 8 bases are shared with TRBD2. The CDR3 is 14 amino acids. Germline-derived CDR1 and CDR2 are SGHRS and YFSETQ. Trimming removed 7 bases from V and 9 bases from J; junction bases left unmatched: 12. The CDR3 spells CASVLVAGRGEQFF. CDR3 bases: TGCGCCAGCGTACTGGTAGCGGGAAGGGGTGAGCAGTTCTTC.

This rearrangement joins TRBV7-9 to TRBJ2-7, with D possibly being TRBD1 (5 bases). The V gene's germline CDR1 is SEHNR and CDR2 FQNEAQ (reference sequence). V lost 5 bases, J lost 4 bases, and 18 bases lay in between. The CDR3 is 15 amino acids. This CDR3 is CASSASQGAQYEQYF. In DNA form, the CDR3 reads TGTGCCAGCAGCGCAAGCCAGGGCGCTCAGTACGAGCAGTACTTC.

This clone was counted a few times. The chain joins TRBV14 to TRBJ1-4; D uncertain. CDR3 length: 13 residues. The V gene lost 1 base and the J gene lost 8 bases, with 8 bases spanning the gap. Germline CDR1 reads SGHDN; CDR2 reads FVKESK. CDR3 DNA: TGTGCCAGCAGCCAAGTCGGATTCGAAAAACTGTTTTTT. Residues: CASSQVGFEKLFF.

A note on this clone: The sample holds other DNA sequences that translate to the same CDR3. The chain has TRBV6-6 and TRBJ2-5; D is uncertain. V was cut by 2 bases and J by 5 bases, with 3 bases left in between. Germline assignment: CDR1 MNHNY and CDR2 SVGAGI (reference sequence). CDR3 length equals 11 residues. CDR3 nucleotide sequence: TGTGCCAGCAGTTACGGCGAGACCCAGTACTTC. It encodes CASSYGETQYF.

This chain uses TRBV7-2 with TRBJ2-7, with 12 bases lining up with TRBD2. This CDR3 comprises 16 residues. The V segment lost 5 bases and the J segment 3 bases; nucleotides outside the gene matches: 8. In germline, CDR1 is SGHTA, CDR2 FQGNSA. The CDR3: CASSPPTSGRGYEQYF. The DNA of the CDR3 is TGTGCCAGCAGCCCCCCGACTAGCGGGAGAGGCTACGAGCAGTACTTC.

This clone came up a few times. V gene TRBV7-9 combines with J gene TRBJ2-1; 7 bases map to TRBD1. Trimming cost V 10 bases and J 0 bases; bases outside gene matches: 12. CDR1 is SEHNR and CDR2 is FQNEAQ in the germline V gene (reference sequence). The CDR3 length is 16 residues. CDR3 coding DNA: TGTGCCACCAGTACGGGGACAGCCGGCTCCTACAATGAGCAGTTCTTC. This codes for CATSTGTAGSYNEQFF. Full variable domain (outside the CDR3, taken from reference TRBV7-9 and TRBJ2-1): DTGVSQNPRHKITKRGQNVTFRCDPISEHNRLYWYRQTLGQGPEFLTYFQNEAQLEKSRLLSDRFSAERPKGSFSTLEIQRTEQGDSAMYLCATSTGTAGSYNEQFFGPGTRLTVL.

This clone showed up just a few times. The chain has TRBV5-5 and TRBJ2-3, with D uncertain. The germline V gene encodes CDR1 SGHKS and CDR2 YYEKEE (reference sequence). The CDR3 runs 15 residues. Between the trimmed V and J ends, which lost 0 bases and 3 bases, there was a span of 11 bases. The CDR3 DNA is TGTGCCAGCAGCTTGGAGATCGGTGGGACAGATACGCAGTATTTT. As protein: CASSLEIGGTDTQYF.

The chain couples TRBV7-2 to TRBJ2-7, with 10 bases aligning to TRBD2. Trimming cost V 6 bases and J 3 bases; bases outside gene matches: 8. Germline CDR1 reads SGHTA; CDR2 reads FQGNSA. This CDR3 comprises 15 residues. Written as DNA, the CDR3 is TGTGCCAGCAGTTCCCTAGCGGGAGAAGGCTACGAGCAGTACTTC. Protein product: CASSSLAGEGYEQYF.

This chain links TRBV7-9 with TRBJ2-7; D ambiguous. V lost 4 bases and J 5 bases, leaving 12 bases between the germline ends. This CDR3 has 13 residues. Germline V gene sequence: CDR1 SEHNR, CDR2 FQNEAQ (reference sequence). CDR3 bases: TGTGCCAGCAGCTCTGGGATTAAGGACGAGCAGTACTTC. Protein product: CASSSGIKDEQYF.

The table lists this clone with a few counts. CDR3 amino acids: CSASHRGEAFF. CDR3 sequence (DNA): TGCAGTGCTAGTCACAGGGGAGAAGCTTTCTTT. The chain employs TRBV20-1 and TRBJ1-1; TRBD1 aligns across 7 bases. Germline CDR1 and CDR2: DFQATT and SNEGSKA (reference sequence). With V trimmed by 3 bases and J by 8 bases, 3 bases remained unmatched. The CDR3 extends over 11 amino acids.

J is TRBJ2-7 and V is TRBV27; D may be TRBD1 (6 bases). V was cut by 7 bases and J by 6 bases, with 16 bases left in between. The length of the CDR3 is 13 residues. Germline lookup yields CDR1 MNHEY and CDR2 SMNVEV (reference sequence). For the CDR3, the DNA is TGTGCCAGCACCTCCGGGACAAGGGGCGAGCAGTACTTC. Translation: CASTSGTRGEQYF.